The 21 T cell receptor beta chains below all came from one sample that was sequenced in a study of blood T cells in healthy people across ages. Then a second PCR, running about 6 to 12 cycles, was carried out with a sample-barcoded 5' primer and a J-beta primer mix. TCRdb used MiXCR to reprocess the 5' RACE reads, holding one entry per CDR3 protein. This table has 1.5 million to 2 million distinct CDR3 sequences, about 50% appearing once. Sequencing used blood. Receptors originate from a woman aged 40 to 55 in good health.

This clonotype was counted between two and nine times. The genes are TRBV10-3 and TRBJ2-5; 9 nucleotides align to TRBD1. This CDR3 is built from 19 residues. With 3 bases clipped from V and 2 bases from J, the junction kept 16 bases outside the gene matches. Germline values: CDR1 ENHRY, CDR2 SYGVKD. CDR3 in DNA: TGTGCCATCAGTGATACCGGGACAGGGACCCTAGAACGACAAGAGACCCAGTACTTC. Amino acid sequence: CAISDTGTGTLERQETQYF.

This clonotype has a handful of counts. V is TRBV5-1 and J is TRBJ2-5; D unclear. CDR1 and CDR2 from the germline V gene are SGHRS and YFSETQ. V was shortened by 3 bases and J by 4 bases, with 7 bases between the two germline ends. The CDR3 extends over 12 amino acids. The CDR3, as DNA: TGCGCCAGCAGCTCCATGGGAGAGACCCAGTACTTC. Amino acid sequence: CASSSMGETQYF.

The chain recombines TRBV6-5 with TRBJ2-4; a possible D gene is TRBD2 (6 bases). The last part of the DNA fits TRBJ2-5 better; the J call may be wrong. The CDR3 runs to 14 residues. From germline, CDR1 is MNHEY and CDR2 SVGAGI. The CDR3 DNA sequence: TGTGCCAGCAGTTCCCGTAGCGGTAAAGAGACCCAGTACTTC. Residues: CASSSRSGKETQYF.

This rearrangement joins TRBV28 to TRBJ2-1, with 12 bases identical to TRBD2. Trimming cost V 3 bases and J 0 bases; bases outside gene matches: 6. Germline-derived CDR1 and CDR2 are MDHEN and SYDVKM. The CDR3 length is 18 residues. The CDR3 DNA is TGTGCCAGCAGTTTGAGGACTAGCGGGGTTAGCTCCTACAATGAGCAGTTCTTC. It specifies CASSLRTSGVSSYNEQFF. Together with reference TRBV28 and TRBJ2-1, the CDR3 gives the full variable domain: DVKVTQSSRYLVKRTGEKVFLECVQDMDHENMFWYRQDPGLGLRLIYFSYDVKMKEKGDIPEGYSVSREKKERFSLILESASTNQTSMYLCASSLRTSGVSSYNEQFFGPGTRLTVL.

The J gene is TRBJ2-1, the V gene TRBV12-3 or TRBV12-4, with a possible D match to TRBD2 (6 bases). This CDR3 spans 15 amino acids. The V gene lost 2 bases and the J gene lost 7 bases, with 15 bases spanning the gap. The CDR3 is CASSLPFGGSNEQFF. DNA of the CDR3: TGTGCCAGCAGTTTACCCTTCGGAGGGTCGAATGAGCAGTTCTTC.

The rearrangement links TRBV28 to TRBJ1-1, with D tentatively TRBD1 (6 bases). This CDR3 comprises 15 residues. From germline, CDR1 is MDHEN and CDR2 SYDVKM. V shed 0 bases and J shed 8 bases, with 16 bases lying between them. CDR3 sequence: CASSLWGGAQREAFF. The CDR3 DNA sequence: TGTGCCAGCAGTTTATGGGGGGGGGCGCAAAGGGAAGCTTTCTTT. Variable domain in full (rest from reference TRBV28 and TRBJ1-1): DVKVTQSSRYLVKRTGEKVFLECVQDMDHENMFWYRQDPGLGLRLIYFSYDVKMKEKGDIPEGYSVSREKKERFSLILESASTNQTSMYLCASSLWGGAQREAFFGQGTRLTVV.

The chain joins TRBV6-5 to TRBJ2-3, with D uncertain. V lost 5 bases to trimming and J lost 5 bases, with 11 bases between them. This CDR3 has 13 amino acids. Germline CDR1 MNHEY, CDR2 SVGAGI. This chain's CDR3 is CASSQRLGDTQYF. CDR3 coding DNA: TGTGCCAGCAGTCAACGGCTTGGAGATACGCAGTATTTT.

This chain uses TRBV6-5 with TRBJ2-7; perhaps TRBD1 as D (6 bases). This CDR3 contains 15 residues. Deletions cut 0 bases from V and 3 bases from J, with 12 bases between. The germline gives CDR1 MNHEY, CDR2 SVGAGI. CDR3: CASSYSTGANYEQYF. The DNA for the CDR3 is TGTGCCAGCAGTTACTCGACAGGAGCGAACTACGAGCAGTACTTC.

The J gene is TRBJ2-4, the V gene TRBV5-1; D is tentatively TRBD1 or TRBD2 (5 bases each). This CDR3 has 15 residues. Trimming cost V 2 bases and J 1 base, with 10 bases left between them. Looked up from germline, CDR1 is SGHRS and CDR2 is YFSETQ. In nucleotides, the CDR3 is TGCGCCAGCAGCTTTCTCAGGGACGCCAAAAACATTCAGTACTTC. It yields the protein CASSFLRDAKNIQYF.

CDR3 DNA sequence: TGCAGTTCTCTTGGGGAGACCCAGTACTTC. It encodes CSSLGETQYF. The J gene is TRBJ2-5, the V gene TRBV20-1; D not resolved. Germline lookup yields CDR1 DFQATT and CDR2 SNEGSKA (reference sequence). The CDR3 runs 10 residues. V lost 8 bases and J 5 bases, leaving 9 bases between the germline ends.

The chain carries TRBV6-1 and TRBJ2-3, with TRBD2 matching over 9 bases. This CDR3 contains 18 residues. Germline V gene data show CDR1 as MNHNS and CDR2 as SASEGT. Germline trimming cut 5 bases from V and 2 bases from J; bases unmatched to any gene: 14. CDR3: CASSRGAGGPYDTDTQYF. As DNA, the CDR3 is TGTGCCAGCAGTCGAGGGGCGGGGGGGCCCTACGACACAGATACGCAGTATTTT.

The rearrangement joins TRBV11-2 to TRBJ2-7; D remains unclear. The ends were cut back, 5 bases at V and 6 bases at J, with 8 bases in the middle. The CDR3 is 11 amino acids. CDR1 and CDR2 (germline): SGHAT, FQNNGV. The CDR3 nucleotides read TGTGCCAGCAGCGCCTATAGCGAGCAGTACTTC. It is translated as CASSAYSEQYF.

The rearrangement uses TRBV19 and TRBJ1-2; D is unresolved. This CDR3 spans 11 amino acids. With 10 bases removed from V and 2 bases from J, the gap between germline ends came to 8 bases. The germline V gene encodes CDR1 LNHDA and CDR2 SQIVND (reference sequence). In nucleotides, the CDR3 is TGTGCCACGACACAGAACTATGGCTACACCTTC. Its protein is CATTQNYGYTF.

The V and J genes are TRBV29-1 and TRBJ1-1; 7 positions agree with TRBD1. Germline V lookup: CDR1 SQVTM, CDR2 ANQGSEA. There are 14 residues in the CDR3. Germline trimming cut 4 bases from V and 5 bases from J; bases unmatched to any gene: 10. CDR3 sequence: CSVALTGEFTEAFF. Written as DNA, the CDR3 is TGCAGCGTTGCCTTAACAGGGGAATTTACTGAAGCTTTCTTT.

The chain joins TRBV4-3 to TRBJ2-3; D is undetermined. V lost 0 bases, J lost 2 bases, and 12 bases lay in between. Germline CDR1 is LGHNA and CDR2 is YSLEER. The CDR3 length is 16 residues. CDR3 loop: CASSQDYTSNTDTQYF. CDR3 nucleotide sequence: TGCGCCAGCAGCCAAGATTATACCAGCAACACAGATACGCAGTATTTT.

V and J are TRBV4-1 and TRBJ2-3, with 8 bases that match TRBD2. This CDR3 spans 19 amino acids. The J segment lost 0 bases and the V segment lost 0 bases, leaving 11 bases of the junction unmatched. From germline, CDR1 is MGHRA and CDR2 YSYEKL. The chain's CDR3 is CASSQDWAGGASSTDTQYF. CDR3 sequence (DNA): TGCGCCAGCAGCCAAGATTGGGCGGGGGGCGCTTCTAGCACAGATACGCAGTATTTT.

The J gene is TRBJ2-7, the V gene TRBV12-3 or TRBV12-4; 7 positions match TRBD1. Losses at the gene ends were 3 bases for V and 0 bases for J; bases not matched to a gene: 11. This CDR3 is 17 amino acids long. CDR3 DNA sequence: TGTGCCAGCAGTTTTACCCCGGGACAGACGAGCTCCTACGAGCAGTACTTC. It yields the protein CASSFTPGQTSSYEQYF.

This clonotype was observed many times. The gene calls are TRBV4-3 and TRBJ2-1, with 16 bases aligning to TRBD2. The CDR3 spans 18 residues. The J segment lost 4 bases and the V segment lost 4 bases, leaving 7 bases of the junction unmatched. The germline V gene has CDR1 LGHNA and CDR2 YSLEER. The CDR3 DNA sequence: TGCGCCAGCAGCCCGGGACTAGCGGGGGGGGTCCGGTACAATGAGCAGTTCTTC. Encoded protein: CASSPGLAGGVRYNEQFF.

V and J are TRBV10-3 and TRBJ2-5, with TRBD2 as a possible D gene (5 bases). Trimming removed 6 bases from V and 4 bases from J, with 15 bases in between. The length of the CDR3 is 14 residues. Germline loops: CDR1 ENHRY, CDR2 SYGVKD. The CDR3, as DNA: TGTGCCATCAGGTCGAGCGGAGACCTAGAGACCCAGTACTTC. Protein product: CAIRSSGDLETQYF.

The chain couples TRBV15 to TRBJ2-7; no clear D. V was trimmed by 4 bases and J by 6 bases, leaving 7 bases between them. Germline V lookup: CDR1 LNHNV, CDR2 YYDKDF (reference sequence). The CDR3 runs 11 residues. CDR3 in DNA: TGTGCCACCAGCACAAAATTCGAGCAGTACTTC. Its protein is CATSTKFEQYF.

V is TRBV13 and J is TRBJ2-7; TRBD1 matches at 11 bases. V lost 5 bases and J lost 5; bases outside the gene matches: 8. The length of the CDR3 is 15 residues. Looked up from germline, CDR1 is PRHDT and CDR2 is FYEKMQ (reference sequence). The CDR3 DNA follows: TGTGCCAGCAGCACCGGACAGGGGGCTCGAAACGAGCAGTACTTC. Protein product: CASSTGQGARNEQYF.